The clone carrying this T cell receptor (beta chain) was detected many times. The antigen remains undetermined. This sample was included in a study of T cell repertoires in cytomegalovirus infection. General study results and limits: Totalled public TCR beta family frequency picked out people who carried CMV plus the relevant HLA. Ex vivo, HLA-C-restricted CMV-specific TCR beta clonotypes prevailed over the rest of the response.

V gave up 1 base and J gave up 7 bases, with 6 bases separating them. The V gene's germline CDR1 is SGHTA and CDR2 FQGNSA. The CDR3 extends over 12 amino acids. TCRdb independently ran MiXCR on the reads; one entry per CDR3 protein. Found here are under 250,000 distinct CDR3 sequences, 5% to 8.5% of them singletons; the top ten hold 6.5%. Material: PBMCs. This chain joins TRBV7-2 and TRBJ2-3; D gene unclear. The receptor's source is a human donor in good health (CMV status not recorded). Some clones in this sample may be carry-over from other donors' samples. The CDR3 nucleotides are TGTGCCAGCAGCTTAGTGACCTATACGCAGTATTTT. Translating it yields CASSLVTYTQYF.